The next 5 T cell receptor beta chains were all read from a single sample in a study of T cell responses to AZD1222 COVID-19 vaccine. Assay: immunoSEQ multiplex PCR; the TCRdb copy retains only in-frame clones and omits some. The repertoire holds 240,000 or so clones, with 90% to 95% as singletons. Material: peripheral blood, obtained on day 0 of AZD1222 vaccination. The receptors originated from an adult in good health.

The chain has TRBV19 and TRBJ2-3; maybe TRBD2 (5 bases). The CDR3 spans 14 residues. Germline lookup yields CDR1 LNHDA and CDR2 SQIVND (reference sequence). Trimming stripped 4 bases from V and 6 bases from J, with 14 bases between. CDR3 nucleotide sequence: TGTGCCAGTAGTACCACTAGGACGAGGGATACGCAGTATTTT. As protein: CASSTTRTRDTQYF.

The chain combines TRBV5-1 with TRBJ2-5, with D perhaps matching TRBD2 (6 bases). Germline CDR1 reads SGHRS; CDR2 reads YFSETQ. V shed 0 bases and J shed 5 bases, with 11 bases lying between them. This CDR3 is 14 amino acids long. For the CDR3, the DNA is TGCGCCAGCAGCTTGGGCGCGGGGTGGGAGACCCAGTACTTC. This translates into CASSLGAGWETQYF.

The V call is TRBV10-3, the J call TRBJ2-3; TRBD2 matches at 15 bases. This CDR3 comprises 17 residues. The V gene end was trimmed by 6 bases and the J gene end by 7 bases; junction bases not matched to a gene: 11. Germline V gene lookup returns CDR1 ENHRY and CDR2 SYGVKD. CDR3 sequence reads: CAISLTGLAGGENTQYF. The CDR3 DNA reads as TGTGCCATCAGCCTGACGGGACTAGCGGGGGGTGAAAATACGCAGTATTTT.

This chain links TRBV7-3 with TRBJ2-3; TRBD1 aligns across 11 bases. CDR1 and CDR2 from the germline V gene are SGHTA and FQGTGA. Trimming at V came to 5 bases and at J to 3 bases, leaving 4 bases not matched to a gene. The CDR3 is made up of 15 amino acids. This CDR3 is CASSGQGAVTDTQYF. DNA of the CDR3: TGTGCCAGCAGCGGACAGGGGGCAGTGACAGATACGCAGTATTTT.

The rearrangement links TRBV6-6 to TRBJ1-5, with D perhaps TRBD1 (6 bases). V gave up 7 bases and J gave up 0 bases, with 16 bases separating them. Germline V gene sequence: CDR1 MNHNY, CDR2 SVGAGI (reference sequence). This CDR3 has 16 residues. In DNA form, the CDR3 reads TGTGCCAGCATAGAACAGGGATTTTATAGCAATCAGCCCCAGCATTTT. Protein: CASIEQGFYSNQPQHF.